The present TCR beta chain was sequenced within a study of T-cell reconstitution after alpha-beta-depleted transplantation in children. Germline lookup yields CDR1 SGHKS and CDR2 YYEKEE (reference sequence). This CDR3 has 16 amino acids. Trimming cost V 4 bases and J 6 bases; bases outside gene matches: 10. Construction of the TCRbeta library involved unique molecular identifiers. Each CDR3 protein gets one entry after TCRdb re-called the PCR reads with MiXCR. The data show fewer than 750,000 distinct CDR3 sequences, 20% to 25% seen once. This clonotype was seen a handful of times. Its antigen is unidentified. Study findings and constraints: It was reported that alpha-beta T cells came from several hundred expanded graft clones (about two months after transplant). Newly generated T cells supplied most T-cell counts and diversity one year post-transplant.

Specimen: PBMCs, mostly from graft donor cells, collected 360 days after TCRalphabeta/CD19-depleted stem cell transplant. The chain is built from TRBV5-5 and TRBJ2-1; 10 positions match TRBD2. This sequence was found in a boy in the first two years of life who had a stem cell transplant for acute myeloid leukemia, so the T cells may come from the graft donor. CDR3 residues: CASSPQAGGLFNEQFF. The CDR3 nucleotides read TGTGCCAGCAGCCCGCAAGCGGGGGGGCTCTTCAATGAGCAGTTCTTC.